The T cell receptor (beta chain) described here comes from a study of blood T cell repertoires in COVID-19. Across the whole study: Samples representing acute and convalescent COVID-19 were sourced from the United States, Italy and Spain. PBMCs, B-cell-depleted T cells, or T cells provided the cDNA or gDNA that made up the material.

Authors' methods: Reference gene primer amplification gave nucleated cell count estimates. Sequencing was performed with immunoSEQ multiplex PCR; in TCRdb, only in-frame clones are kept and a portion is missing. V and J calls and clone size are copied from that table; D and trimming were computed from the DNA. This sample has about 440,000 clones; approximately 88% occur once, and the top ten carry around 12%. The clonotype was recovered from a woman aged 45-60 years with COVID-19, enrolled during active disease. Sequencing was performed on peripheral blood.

This chain's CDR3 is CASSQRGQAYEQYF. CDR3 nucleotide sequence: TGTGCCAGCAGCCAGAGGGGACAAGCCTACGAGCAGTACTTC. The chain has TRBV7-2 and TRBJ2-7; a possible D gene is TRBD1 (6 bases). Trimming removed 5 bases from V and 2 bases from J, with 13 bases in between. CDR1 SGHTA and CDR2 FQGNSA come from the germline V gene. The CDR3 loop spans 14 amino acids.